This TCR beta chain is from a study of blood T cell repertoires in COVID-19. The wider study: The cDNA or gDNA used as material had been derived from T cells, B-cell-depleted T cells, or PBMCs.

In the original workflow: Amplification with reference gene primers provided the estimates of nucleated cell counts. Repertoires were generated with immunoSEQ multiplex PCR, while TCRdb's copy carries only in-frame clones and drops some. The V and J calls and clone size come from that table; D and trimming were worked out from the DNA. The sample comprises 150,000 to 200,000 clones, about 92% of which are singletons, and about 5.3% rests with the top ten. This CDR3 contains 17 residues. CDR1 and CDR2 (germline): ENHRY, SYGVKD. J gave up 7 bases and V 10 bases, and 21 bases lay outside the gene matches. Seattle participants joined during active infection and were tracked over time.

Specimen: peripheral blood. The chain is built from TRBV10-3 and TRBJ2-5, with 10 bases identical to TRBD2. The TCR sequence derives from a man aged 25 to 40 with COVID-19, enrolled during active disease. CDR3: CATSTPGLASPVGTQYF. Written as DNA, the CDR3 is TGTGCCACCTCGACCCCGGGACTAGCGTCCCCGGTTGGGACCCAGTACTTC.